This T cell receptor (beta chain) originates from a study of long-term antiretroviral therapy in people with HIV (dated by TCRdb to 2022 to 2024). About the study as a whole: Collection of the earliest samples took place about a decade ahead of the 2015 WHO recommendation for immediate ART, at a time when ART was typically delayed until CD4 counts fell. A retrospective serial study tested whether ART initiation and durable HIV suppression were associated with changes in peripheral blood TRB repertoire composition and diversity. A total of over 150 cryopreserved PBMC samples came from a few dozen adults with confirmed HIV infection and were collected serially over a mean of roughly six years (range 1-12). Among the 30 or so participants with HIV, around 10 were female. No cross-contamination during QIAcube processing turned up in test extractions that ran a monoclonal T-cell line alongside 30 to 35 polyclonal samples.

According to the germline V gene (reference sequence), CDR1 reads LNHDA and CDR2 reads SQIVND. Deletion took 4 bases off V and 5 bases off J, with a span of 12 bases between the germline ends. Including the terminal cysteine and phenylalanine, the CDR3 comprises 13 residues. This entry keeps only the CDR3 DNA: 39 bases, framed from base 1. On this clone itself: What this receptor recognizes is not known. The record has no base qualities; no much larger clone is one base away.

Points the paper makes about the study in general: No data were available on ART adherence, viral resistance or therapy changes, limiting inferences about post-ART repertoire changes. Starting ART was linked to a significant rise in TRB diversity, yet even with long-term ART the diversity remained significantly lower than in transplant donor controls. Compared with controls, HIV repertoires had narrower CDR3 length ranges, and the network structure pointed to an antigen-experienced repertoire that shifted only slightly toward naive after ART. At every time point, the repertoire was dominated by expanded TRB clones first identified before ART initiation, although this dominance fluctuated and, in many PLHIV, declined after ART. Limited PBMC availability meant only the TCR beta chain was sequenced, without alpha chain pairing. The samples span the years 2004 to 2017, and the ART regimens used may be less effective than current regimens. Unsorted PBMC were profiled instead of sorted CD4+ and CD8+ T cells because pre-ART samples had limited cell numbers.

Sequencing of the TRB variable region was done with the immunoSEQ hsTCRB v3.0 assay at survey level resolution. The targeted TRB sequencing depth was roughly 35,000-50,000 T-cell genomes per sample. Pooled TRB libraries were sequenced on an Illumina MiSeq with a v3 150-cycle kit. On the study's bioinformatics: Repertoire analysis ran in R within a reproducible Nextflow workflow covering QC, data transformation and analysis. LymphoSeq2, an R package for AIRR-Seq data exploration, was used to implement custom analyses. After excluding a handful of samples that yielded fewer than 5000 total TRB sequences, 190 or so HIV repertoires remained for analysis. Among the approximately 190 retained HIV repertoires, 55 to 65 were collected before ART initiation and around 130 were collected after ART initiation. Each repertoire was downsampled to 5000 TRB nucleotide sequences, and summary statistics were averaged across 100 downsampling iterations. Only TRB sequences with CDR3 regions of at least seven amino acids were retained for analysis. Two measures captured diversity: a Shannon entropy-derived clonality score and the Gini coefficient. In repertoire networks, the top 5000 CDR3 amino acid sequences were linked whenever an edit distance of one separated two sequences. Antigen specificity groups and MHC restriction were predicted for TRB CDR3 amino acid sequences with GLIPH2. To flag known associations with CMV, EBV, HIV or tissue antigens, CDR3 amino acid sequences were compared against VDJdb and McPAS-TCR. Pre-ART, post-ART and control groups were compared with Wilcoxon signed-rank tests and Holm-Bonferroni correction. TCRdb took over this immuneACCESS table, retaining in-frame rearrangements with V and J assigned. Such tables are incomplete; in checked studies, under half of the missing clones stem from an unresolved V gene, and the remainder is unexplained. V, J and clone size derive from that table, while D and trimming were established from the DNA sequence. Within this sample are over 25,000 clones, with about 84% of them counted one time only. The top ten clones comprise about 11% of the sample.

To be included, a participant needed at least one PBMC sample from before ART initiation plus at least two post-ART samples. Treatment was received in the United States of America by all participants with HIV. Before DNA extraction, cryopreserved samples of roughly 0.9-10 million PBMC were thawed and then washed. At the time of the earliest PBMC sample, participants with HIV were aged between about 20 and 60 years. PBMC samples from each participant spanned 1-4 timepoints before ART initiation and 2-8 timepoints after ART initiation, with a median of 7 samples. Serial HIV viral load, CD4+ T-cell count, ART history and demographic data were obtained for every participant. Genomic DNA was extracted from unsorted PBMC with a Qiagen kit on a QIAcube, processed in batches of 12 samples.

The receptor was derived from a man aged 18 to 29 with HIV. The V and J genes are TRBV19 and TRBJ2-7; TRBD2 is a weak D gene call, 5 bases matching. The starting material was unsorted PBMCs, obtained 0.8 years before starting antiretroviral therapy. The CDR3 has the sequence CASSTTRVNEQYF. DNA sequence: TGTGCCAGTAGTACAACGAGGGTGAACGAGCAGTACTTC.